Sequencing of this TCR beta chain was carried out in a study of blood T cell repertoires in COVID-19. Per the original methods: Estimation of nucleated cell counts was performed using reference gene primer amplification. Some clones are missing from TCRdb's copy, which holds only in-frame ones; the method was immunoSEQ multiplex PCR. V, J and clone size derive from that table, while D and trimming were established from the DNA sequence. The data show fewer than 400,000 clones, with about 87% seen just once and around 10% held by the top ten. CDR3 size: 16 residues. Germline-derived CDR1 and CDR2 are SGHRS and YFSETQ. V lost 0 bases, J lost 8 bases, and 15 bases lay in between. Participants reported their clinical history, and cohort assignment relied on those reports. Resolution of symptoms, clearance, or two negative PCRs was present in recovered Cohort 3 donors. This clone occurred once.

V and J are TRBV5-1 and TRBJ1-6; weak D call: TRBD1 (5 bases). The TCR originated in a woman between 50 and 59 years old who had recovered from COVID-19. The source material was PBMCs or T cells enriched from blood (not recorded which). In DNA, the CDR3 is TGCGCCAGCAGCTTGGTGGCAGGGTTTGAGGATTCACCCCTCCACTTT. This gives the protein CASSLVAGFEDSPLHF. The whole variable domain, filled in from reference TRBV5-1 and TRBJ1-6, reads KAGVTQTPRYLIKTRGQQVTLSCSPISGHRSVSWYQQTPGQGLQFLFEYFSETQRNKGNFPGRFSGRQFSNSRSEMNVSTLELGDSALYLCASSLVAGFEDSPLHFGNGTRLTVT.